A selection of T cell receptor beta chains follows, all from one sample in a study of naive and memory T cell subsets. TCRdb used MiXCR to reprocess the UMI-ligation and nested PCR reads, holding one entry per CDR3 protein. The sample gives about 150,000 distinct CDR3 sequences, over 20% of which show up once; approximately 0.1% is in the top ten. Sequencing was done on a sample of naive CD4+ T cells from blood. The receptors originated from a human donor in good health. Each CDR3 is given with its conserved first and last residue. D genes are given only for firm matches. Clone size is not always given. Where it is, it says once, few, many or a class for expanded clones.

d_call | j_call | v_call | clone_size | cdr3_nt | cdr3_aa
TRBD1 | TRBJ2-2 | TRBV11-2 | few | TGTGCCAGCAGCTTAGCGGGACAGGGGACCGGGGAGCTGTTTTTT | CASSLAGQGTGELFF
- | TRBJ2-6 | TRBV20-1 | - | TGCAGTGCTAGAGATGATCTCTCTCCCTCTGGGGCCAACGTCCTGACTTTC | CSARDDLSPSGANVLTF
- | TRBJ2-7 | TRBV5-1 | - | TGCGCCAGCAGCCCCGGGACCCTCTACGAGCAGTACTTC | CASSPGTLYEQYF
- | TRBJ1-3 | TRBV20-1 | few | TGCAGTGCTAGAGATCCGCCCCTGAACACCATATATTTT | CSARDPPLNTIYF
- | TRBJ1-2 | TRBV19 | few | TGTGCCACCGGGGGCCCCAGCTATGGCTACACCTTC | CATGGPSYGYTF
TRBD1 | TRBJ2-3 | TRBV27 | - | TGTGCCAGCAGTTCCCCCGGGACAGGGGTCCGAGGTACGCAGTATTTT | CASSSPGTGVRGTQYF
- | TRBJ2-4 | TRBV15 | - | TGTGCCACCAGCAGAGATTTAATGGGTGCCAAAAACATTCAGTACTTC | CATSRDLMGAKNIQYF
- | TRBJ2-3 | TRBV27 | few | TGTGCCAGCAGTTTCCCCGCGGGAGATACGCAGTATTTT | CASSFPAGDTQYF
- | TRBJ2-3 | TRBV10-2 | many | TGCGCCAGCACCCCCTGGGCTGGCACAGATACGCAGTATTTT | CASTPWAGTDTQYF
- | TRBJ2-7 | TRBV7-8 | few | TGTGCCAGCAGCTTTGCAACCTACGAGCAGTACTTC | CASSFATYEQYF
- | TRBJ2-3 | TRBV21-1 | - | TGTGCCAGCAGCAAAGTTATATACGGGGGTATAATGGATACGCAGTATTTT | CASSKVIYGGIMDTQYF
TRBD1 | TRBJ2-7 | TRBV20-1 | - | TGCAGTGCTACTCAGACAGGGGGCCTAGGCGAGCAGTACTTC | CSATQTGGLGEQYF
TRBD2 | TRBJ2-1 | TRBV3-1 | - | TGTGCCAGCAGCCAAGGCTGGGGGGGTGAGCAGTTCTTC | CASSQGWGGEQFF
- | TRBJ2-2 | TRBV7-9 | - | TGTGCCAGCAGCTTAGCCGACGTGGACAGGCTGTTTTTT | CASSLADVDRLFF
- | TRBJ1-5 | TRBV25-1 | few | TGTGCCAGCAGTGGAGAGCCTAATAGCAATCAGCCCCAGCATTTT | CASSGEPNSNQPQHF
- | TRBJ1-5 | TRBV20-1 | - | TGCAGTGCTAGAGACACGCCGGCACAGCCCCAGCATTTT | CSARDTPAQPQHF
- | TRBJ2-3 | TRBV9 | - | TGTGCCAGCAGCGTAGTTGGGGAGAGCACAGATACGCAGTATTTT | CASSVVGESTDTQYF
- | TRBJ2-7 | TRBV15 | - | TGTGCCACCAGCACCCTAAACTCCTACGAGCAGTACTTC | CATSTLNSYEQYF
- | TRBJ2-7 | TRBV6-2/TRBV6-3 | - | TGTGCCAGCAGTTTAGCGGCAAATACCTACGAGCAGTACTTC | CASSLAANTYEQYF
TRBD1 | TRBJ2-3 | TRBV24-1 | - | TGTGCCACCAGTGATTCCGGGACAGGGAAAACAGATACGCAGTATTTT | CATSDSGTGKTDTQYF
- | TRBJ1-2 | TRBV18 | - | TGTGCCAGCTCACCATTAGACGGGCTATCCCGAGGAGGCTACACCTTC | CASSPLDGLSRGGYTF
TRBD2 | TRBJ2-7 | TRBV9 | - | TGTGCCAGCAGCGTATCCGGGAGGACCTACGAGCAGTACTTC | CASSVSGRTYEQYF
TRBD1 | TRBJ2-1 | TRBV14 | few | TGTGCCAGCAGCCAGGACAGGAACCCTCTCAATGAGCAGTTCTTC | CASSQDRNPLNEQFF
TRBD1 | TRBJ2-7 | TRBV12-3/TRBV12-4 | many | TGTGCCAGCAGTTATGACAGGGCCCCTGACGAGCAGTACTTC | CASSYDRAPDEQYF
- | TRBJ1-3 | TRBV18 | once | TGTGCCAGCTCACCACTTCCGACAGAACGCTCTTTTTCTGGAAACACCATATATTTT | CASSPLPTERSFSGNTIYF
- | TRBJ1-1 | TRBV9 | few | TGTGCCAGCAGCGTAAAGATGAACACTGAAGCTTTCTTT | CASSVKMNTEAFF
- | TRBJ2-6 | TRBV5-1 | - | TGCGCCAGCAGAACCGGCCGAGCAGACTTATCTGGGGCCAACGTCCTGACTTTC | CASRTGRADLSGANVLTF
- | TRBJ2-7 | TRBV20-1 | few | TGCAGTGCTAGTGATTACGGTCGATCCTACGAGCAGTACTTC | CSASDYGRSYEQYF
- | TRBJ2-2 | TRBV6-1 | few | TGTGCCAGCAGTGAACCCCAGGGCCTGTCCTTCGGGGAGCTGTTTTTT | CASSEPQGLSFGELFF
- | TRBJ2-5 | TRBV18 | few | TGTGCCAGCTCACCCCTCGGGCGGACCGGAGGGGGAGAGACCCAGTACTTC | CASSPLGRTGGGETQYF
TRBD2 | TRBJ2-1 | TRBV24-1 | few | TGTGCCACCAGTACCTCCGGGACTAGCGGGAATGAGCAGTTCTTC | CATSTSGTSGNEQFF
TRBD1 | TRBJ1-5 | TRBV7-2 | few | TGTGCCAGCAGCCGGCAGGGGGATCAGCCCCAGCATTTT | CASSRQGDQPQHF
- | TRBJ1-5 | TRBV6-5 | - | TGTGCCAGCAAAGGGGGGCTGAATCAGCCCCAGCATTTT | CASKGGLNQPQHF
- | TRBJ1-2 | TRBV20-1 | - | TGCAGTGCTAGAGACCGGAAAGCCGCAGGGAGTCTTGGCTACACCTTC | CSARDRKAAGSLGYTF
TRBD2 | TRBJ2-5 | TRBV6-6 | - | TGTGCCAGCAGATCCGGGACTAGCGGCGAAGAGACCCAGTACTTC | CASRSGTSGEETQYF
TRBD2 | TRBJ2-7 | TRBV28 | few | TGTGCCAGCAGTTCGCCGGGACTAGCTGCCTACGAGCAGTACTTC | CASSSPGLAAYEQYF